This TCR beta chain appears in the sequencing data of a study of blood T cell repertoires in COVID-19. Clones were read by immunoSEQ multiplex PCR, and TCRdb kept only the in-frame ones, dropping some. The sample yields 400,000 or so clones, roughly 86% seen once. The ends were cut back, 4 bases at V and 5 bases at J, with 16 bases in the middle. The CDR3 loop spans 15 amino acids. Germline V gene lookup returns CDR1 KGHDR and CDR2 SFDVKD. In this sample, this clone turned up once. Sequenced sample: PBMCs or T cells enriched from blood (not recorded which). This TCR was recovered from a woman between 40 and 50 years old with acute COVID-19. The gene calls are TRBV24-1 and TRBJ2-5; maybe TRBD1 (6 bases). The CDR3 region is CATSDPGTSGETQYF. CDR3 nucleotides: TGTGCCACCAGTGACCCCGGGACATCGGGGGAGACCCAGTACTTC.